The 9 T cell receptor beta chains in this list originate from one sample, sequenced in a study of T cell responses to AZD1222 COVID-19 vaccine (dated by TCRdb to 2020 to 2023). The library relied on the immunoSEQ multiplex PCR assay. TCRdb provides this immuneACCESS table in a form limited to in-frame rearrangements. Some clones are lacking; in checked studies, under half of them reflect an unresolved V gene, and why the rest are absent is not known. The sample table records 250,000 to 300,000 clones; around 92% of these occur just once. The ten most abundant clones make up 0.5% to 0.65% of the sample. The sample's time point label, decoded: about 28 days (+/-7) after the second vaccine dose. The specimen was peripheral blood, collected 28 days after the second AZD1222 dose. The receptors here all came from an adult who received the AZD1222 COVID-19 vaccine.

This chain connects TRBV28 to TRBJ2-3; D tentatively reads TRBD1 or TRBD2 (6 bases each). The V and J ends lost 3 bases and 2 bases respectively, with 12 bases between them. Germline V gives CDR1 MDHEN, CDR2 SYDVKM. This CDR3 is built from 15 residues. The CDR3 coding sequence is TGTGCCAGCAGTTTTTCGAGGGGGGCCACAGATACGCAGTATTTT. Its translation is CASSFSRGATDTQYF. The whole variable domain, filled in from reference TRBV28 and TRBJ2-3, reads DVKVTQSSRYLVKRTGEKVFLECVQDMDHENMFWYRQDPGLGLRLIYFSYDVKMKEKGDIPEGYSVSREKKERFSLILESASTNQTSMYLCASSFSRGATDTQYFGPGTRLTVL.

CDR3 sequence (DNA): TGTGCCAGCAAGGGGGGGGCGAATGAGCAGTTCTTC. This sequence encodes CASKGGANEQFF. The rearrangement joins TRBV28 to TRBJ2-1; a weak D match, TRBD2 (7 bases). The CDR3 is 12 amino acids. Germline values: CDR1 MDHEN, CDR2 SYDVKM. The V and J ends lost 7 bases and 7 bases respectively, with 11 bases between them.

The CDR3, as DNA: TGTGCCAGCAGGAACCCCTACGAGCAGTACTTC. Translating gives CASRNPYEQYF. V is TRBV6-5 and J is TRBJ2-7; D unresolved. V gave up 6 bases and J gave up 2 bases, with 5 bases separating them. Germline CDR1 is MNHEY and CDR2 is SVGAGI. The CDR3 spans 11 residues.

The J gene is TRBJ2-2, the V gene TRBV28; D call uncertain. The CDR3 totals 13 residues. Trimming removed 4 bases from V and 10 bases from J, with 13 bases in between. Germline-derived CDR1 and CDR2 are MDHEN and SYDVKM. For the CDR3, the DNA is TGTGCCAGCAGTTCCAGTGGTTTGGAGGAGCTGTTTTTT. Its translation is CASSSSGLEELFF.

The J gene is TRBJ1-1, the V gene TRBV3-1 (or the pseudogene TRBV3-2); no clear D gene. Germline V CDR1 and CDR2: LGHDT, YNNKEL (reference sequence). V lost 4 bases and J 5 bases, leaving 14 bases between the germline ends. This CDR3 comprises 14 residues. The CDR3 nucleotides are TGTGCCAGCAGCCGTGCTCGGGGTGGGACTGAAGCTTTCTTT. Translated: CASSRARGGTEAFF.

Concerning this clone: The sample holds other DNA sequences that translate to the same CDR3. This chain joins TRBV27 and TRBJ2-4, with 11 bases identical to TRBD1. Germline V gene sequence: CDR1 MNHEY, CDR2 SMNVEV (reference sequence). Trimming took 4 bases from V and 7 from J; bases not matched to a gene: 3. The CDR3 runs 14 residues. The CDR3 DNA reads as TGTGCCAGCAGTTCTGGGACAGGGGGGAACATTCAGTACTTC. This translates into CASSSGTGGNIQYF.

V gene TRBV28 combines with J gene TRBJ2-1; D is possibly TRBD1 or TRBD2 (5 bases each). The V end was cut by 7 bases, the J end by 12 bases, with 13 bases between. CDR1 and CDR2 (germline): MDHEN, SYDVKM. The CDR3 length is 11 residues. This CDR3 is CASTSRDLQFF. The CDR3 DNA reads as TGTGCCAGCACCTCTAGGGACCTGCAGTTCTTC.

V gene TRBV20-1 combines with J gene TRBJ2-5; D assignment may be TRBD1 or TRBD2 (5 bases each). Germline V CDR1 and CDR2: DFQATT, SNEGSKA (reference sequence). Trimming took 3 bases from V and 4 from J, leaving 12 bases between them. The CDR3 is 13 amino acids. CDR3 sequence reads: CSASPGSGETQYF. The CDR3 DNA is TGCAGTGCTAGTCCAGGGAGTGGAGAGACCCAGTACTTC.

The CDR3 nucleotides read TGTGCCAGCAGCTTCAGGGGGTTCGATCAGCCCCAGCATTTT. Translating it yields CASSFRGFDQPQHF. This rearrangement joins TRBV5-6 to TRBJ1-5; 7 bases fit TRBD1. V lost 2 bases to trimming and J lost 5 bases; unmatched junction nucleotides: 4. The CDR3 is made up of 14 amino acids. Germline CDR1 SGHDT, CDR2 YYEEEE.